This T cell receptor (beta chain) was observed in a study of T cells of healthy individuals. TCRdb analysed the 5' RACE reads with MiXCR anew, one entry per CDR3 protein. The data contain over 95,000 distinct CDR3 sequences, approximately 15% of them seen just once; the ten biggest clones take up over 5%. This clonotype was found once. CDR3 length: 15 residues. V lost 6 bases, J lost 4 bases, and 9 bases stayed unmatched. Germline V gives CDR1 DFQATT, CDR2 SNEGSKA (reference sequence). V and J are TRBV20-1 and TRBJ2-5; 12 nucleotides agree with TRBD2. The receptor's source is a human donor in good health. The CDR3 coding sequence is TGCAGTGCCCTGCTAGCGGGAGGGCCGGGAGAGACCCAGTACTTC. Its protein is CSALLAGGPGETQYF.